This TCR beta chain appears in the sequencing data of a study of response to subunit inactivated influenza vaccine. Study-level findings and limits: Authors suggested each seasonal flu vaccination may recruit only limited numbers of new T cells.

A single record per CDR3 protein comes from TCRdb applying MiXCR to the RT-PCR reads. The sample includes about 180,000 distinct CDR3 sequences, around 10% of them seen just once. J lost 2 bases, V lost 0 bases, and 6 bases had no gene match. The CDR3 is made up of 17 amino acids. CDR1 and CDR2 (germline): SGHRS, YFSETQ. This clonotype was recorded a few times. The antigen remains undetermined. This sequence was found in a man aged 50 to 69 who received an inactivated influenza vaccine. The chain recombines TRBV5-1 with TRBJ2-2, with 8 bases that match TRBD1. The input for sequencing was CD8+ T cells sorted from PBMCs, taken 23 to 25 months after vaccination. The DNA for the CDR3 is TGCGCCAGCAGCTTGGAAGGGACAGGCAAAAACACCGGGGAGCTGTTTTTT. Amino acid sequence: CASSLEGTGKNTGELFF.